This TCR beta chain is from a study of shared clonotypes between healthy human individuals. Study-wide context: Contributing individuals were a couple of females and a few males aged 18 to 49. General study points: Generation probabilities were higher for clonotypes shared across all four sorted-subset donors than for unshared ones.

As for this clone: Its antigen is unknown.

Germline V CDR1 and CDR2: MNHEY, SVGAGI. Deletions cut 2 bases from V and 2 bases from J, with 13 bases between. The CDR3 runs 15 residues. Profiled with immunoSEQ multiplex PCR; TCRdb holds only in-frame clones, not every one. The table includes about 2 million clones, roughly 94% detected once. This sequence was found in a man aged 18 to 29 in good health. Sequenced: naive CD4+ T cells sorted from blood. Described subset: CD45RA+ positively selected. The chain employs TRBV6-5 and TRBJ2-7; the D gene is possibly TRBD2 (6 bases). The CDR3 sequence is CASSYRGTATYEQYF. For the CDR3, the DNA is TGTGCCAGCAGTTACCGCGGGACGGCAACCTACGAGCAGTACTTC.